This T cell receptor beta chain was observed in a study of T cells in Graves' hyperthyroidism and ophthalmopathy. Overall study results and limits: A model using 13 V-J features told ophthalmopathy apart from stable hyperthyroidism.

This clonotype has ten or more counts. No antigen is known for it. Pregnant or lactating patients were excluded, as were those with uncontrolled infection or other autoimmune disease. The TCR beta CDR3 regions underwent amplification using RNA transcripts as the source. During a first-round RT-PCR of the TCR CDR3, the HTBI primer set was used. TCRdb recomputed calls from the multiplex PCR reads with MiXCR, one row per CDR3 protein. The data show about 600,000 distinct CDR3 sequences, 13% to 15% seen once. Germline CDR1 SGHAT, CDR2 FQNNGV. V was pared by 5 bases and J by 1 base, with 9 bases between. This CDR3 is built from 13 residues.

This chain connects TRBV11-2 to TRBJ2-7; possible D gene TRBD2, 5 bases. This clonotype was sampled from a woman aged 18-29 years with Graves' ophthalmopathy. Sequenced: blood. CDR3 sequence reads: CASSHGDSYEQYF. As DNA, the CDR3 is TGTGCCAGCAGCCACGGGGATTCCTACGAGCAGTACTTC. Full variable domain (rest looked up from reference TRBV11-2 and TRBJ2-7): EAGVAQSPRYKIIEKRQSVAFWCNPISGHATLYWYQQILGQGPKLLIQFQNNGVVDDSQLPKDRFSAERLKGVDSTLKIQPAKLEDSAVYLCASSHGDSYEQYFGPGTRLTVT.